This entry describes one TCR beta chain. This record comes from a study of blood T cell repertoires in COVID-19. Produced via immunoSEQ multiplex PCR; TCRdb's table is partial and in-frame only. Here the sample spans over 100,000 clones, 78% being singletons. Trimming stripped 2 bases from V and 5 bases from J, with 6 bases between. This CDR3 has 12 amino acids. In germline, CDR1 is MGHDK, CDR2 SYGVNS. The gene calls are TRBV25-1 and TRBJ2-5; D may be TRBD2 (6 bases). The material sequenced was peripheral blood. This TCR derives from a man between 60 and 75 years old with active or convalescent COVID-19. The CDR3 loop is CASSEGGETQYF. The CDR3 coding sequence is TGTGCCAGCAGTGAAGGAGGGGAGACCCAGTACTTC.